The 26 T cell receptor beta chains below come from one sample, sequenced in a study of T cell changes during pregnancy in multiple sclerosis. Sequenced by immunoSEQ multiplex PCR; TCRdb stores in-frame clones only, minus some. The table includes under 40,000 clones, approximately 91% detected once. Source: peripheral blood, taken in the second trimester of pregnancy. The receptors were sampled from a female donor in good health, enrolled as a control in a pregnancy study.

The rearrangement links TRBV19 to TRBJ2-7, with 7 bases aligning to TRBD2. V was clipped by 2 bases and J by 2 bases; unmatched bases: 6. There are 15 residues in the CDR3. CDR1 is LNHDA, CDR2 SQIVND, per germline (reference sequence). The CDR3 reads CASSIMAGETYEQYF. Here the CDR3 DNA reads TGTGCCAGTAGTATAATGGCGGGAGAGACCTACGAGCAGTACTTC.

In this sample, this clone turned up a few times. J is TRBJ1-6 and V is TRBV19, with D perhaps matching TRBD1 (6 bases). From germline, CDR1 is LNHDA and CDR2 SQIVND (reference sequence). The length of the CDR3 is 18 residues. V gave up 2 bases and J gave up 9 bases, with 23 bases separating them. CDR3 sequence (DNA): TGTGCCAGTAGTATACCAAACCGGGCGGGGGGCTTTGTTTCACCCCTCCACTTT. It is translated as CASSIPNRAGGFVSPLHF.

The V gene is TRBV10-2, the J gene TRBJ2-1; 10 nucleotides line up with TRBD1. CDR3 size: 17 residues. J gave up 4 bases and V 1 base, and 7 bases lay outside the gene matches. CDR1 and CDR2 (germline): WSHSY, SAAADI. The CDR3, as DNA: TGCGCCAGCAGTGAGTTGACAGGGGGCCAAAGGTACAATGAGCAGTTCTTC. It translates to CASSELTGGQRYNEQFF.

The chain employs TRBV5-1 and TRBJ1-3, with 7 bases identical to TRBD1. Trimming removed 4 bases from V and 5 bases from J; junction bases left unmatched: 12. This CDR3 spans 16 amino acids. CDR1 SGHRS and CDR2 YFSETQ come from the germline V gene. In DNA form, the CDR3 reads TGCGCCAGCAGCCCGGAACCGGGACAGCCTAGAAACACCATATATTTT. Translation gives CASSPEPGQPRNTIYF.

Only one count was recorded for this clone. The chain uses TRBV5-6 and TRBJ1-1, with 7 nucleotides matching TRBD1. The CDR3 runs to 16 residues. The germline CDR1 and CDR2 sequences are SGHDT and YYEEEE. Unmatched junction bases numbered 10, after V lost 4 bases and J lost 1 base. For the CDR3, the DNA is TGTGCCAGCAGCAGAAGCCTGGGACAGTGGAACACTGAAGCTTTCTTT. Protein sequence: CASSRSLGQWNTEAFF.

This sequence joins TRBV21-1 and TRBJ2-3; the table gives TRBD1 as D, unverified against the DNA. TRBV21-1 is a recognized pseudogene. There are 15 residues in the CDR3. For the CDR3, the DNA is TGTGCCAGCAGCTACAGGGGAAGGTGCGCAGATACGCAGTATTTT. Its protein is CASSYRGRCADTQYF.

This clone was counted a few times. This chain uses TRBV7-9 with TRBJ2-7; weak D call: TRBD2 (5 bases). V was pared by 6 bases and J by 2 bases, with 17 bases between. Germline assignment: CDR1 SEHNR and CDR2 FQNEAQ (reference sequence). The CDR3 loop spans 15 amino acids. The CDR3 spells CASSKPTTNTYEQYF. The CDR3 region has the DNA TGTGCCAGCAGTAAACCGACGACTAATACCTACGAGCAGTACTTC.

The rearrangement uses TRBV9 and TRBJ1-1, with D maybe TRBD1 (5 bases). This CDR3 is built from 15 residues. Trimming stripped 3 bases from V and 0 bases from J, with 12 bases between. Germline-derived CDR1 and CDR2 are SGDLS and YYNGEE. CDR3 bases: TGTGCCAGCAGCGAGAGCGTACAGGTGAACACTGAAGCTTTCTTT. It specifies CASSESVQVNTEAFF.

In this sample, this clone turned up a few times. The chain combines TRBV25-1 with TRBJ2-3; 11 bases fit TRBD2. The CDR3 runs to 18 residues. V lost 2 bases to trimming and J lost 0 bases; unmatched junction nucleotides: 7. In germline, CDR1 is MGHDK, CDR2 SYGVNS. The CDR3 region is CASSERWGLADSTDTQYF. In DNA form, the CDR3 reads TGTGCCAGCAGTGAAAGGTGGGGACTAGCGGATAGCACAGATACGCAGTATTTT.

This clone was counted between two and nine times. The chain is built from TRBV6-5 and TRBJ2-7; 8 nucleotides align to TRBD1. CDR3 length equals 14 residues. The V gene's germline CDR1 is MNHEY and CDR2 SVGAGI. V was clipped by 0 bases and J by 5 bases; unmatched bases: 3. The CDR3 reads CASSYSTGVDEQYF. The CDR3 DNA sequence: TGTGCCAGCAGTTACTCGACAGGGGTCGACGAGCAGTACTTC.

The chain links TRBV25-1 to TRBJ2-2; D is possibly TRBD2 (7 bases). V gave up 4 bases and J gave up 3 bases, with 9 bases separating them. CDR1 MGHDK and CDR2 SYGVNS come from the germline V gene. The CDR3 consists of 14 residues. As DNA, the CDR3 is TGTGCCAGCAGTGCGGGGGGCGACACCGGGGAGCTGTTTTTT. It is translated as CASSAGGDTGELFF.

J is TRBJ1-1 and V is TRBV7-9, with TRBD1 matching over 7 bases. After removal of 4 bases from V and 2 bases from J, the junction contained 7 bases not matched to a gene. This CDR3 comprises 15 residues. Germline V lookup: CDR1 SEHNR, CDR2 FQNEAQ (reference sequence). The CDR3 region has the DNA TGTGCCAGCAGCTCCTCCGGGACAGCCAACACTGAAGCTTTCTTT. This sequence encodes CASSSSGTANTEAFF.

The chain recombines TRBV5-5 with TRBJ2-1; TRBD2 might be the D (7 bases). Trimming took 2 bases from V and 7 from J, leaving 16 bases between them. CDR3 size: 15 residues. CDR1 and CDR2 (germline): SGHKS, YYEKEE (reference sequence). Written as DNA, the CDR3 is TGTGCCAGCAGCTTTGGTGGGGGGGCGCGGAATGAGCAGTTCTTC. This sequence encodes CASSFGGGARNEQFF.

CDR3 sequence (DNA): TGTGCCAGCAGTTCCTTACAGGAATACCCTAATGAAAAACTGTTTTTT. Protein sequence: CASSSLQEYPNEKLFF. This sequence joins TRBV28 and TRBJ1-4; D is perhaps TRBD1 (5 bases). Germline lookup yields CDR1 MDHEN and CDR2 SYDVKM. With 4 bases removed from V and 3 bases from J, the gap between germline ends came to 15 bases. The CDR3 runs 16 residues.

The V gene is TRBV15, the J gene TRBJ1-5, with D perhaps TRBD1 (6 bases). Germline V gene data show CDR1 as LNHNV and CDR2 as YYDKDF (reference sequence). V was pared by 1 base and J by 4 bases, with 8 bases between. This CDR3 has 14 amino acids. The CDR3 loop is CATSRGQENQPQHF. DNA for the CDR3: TGTGCCACCAGCAGAGGACAGGAGAATCAGCCCCAGCATTTT. Full variable domain (rest looked up from reference TRBV15 and TRBJ1-5): DAMVIQNPRYQVTQFGKPVTLSCSQTLNHNVMYWYQQKSSQAPKLLFHYYDKDFNNEADTPDNFQSRRPNTSFCFLDIRSPGLGDTAMYLCATSRGQENQPQHFGDGTRLSIL.

The V call is TRBV6-5, the J call TRBJ2-7, with 10 bases aligning to TRBD1. The V segment lost 4 bases and the J segment 6 bases; nucleotides outside the gene matches: 3. The CDR3 spans 13 residues. Germline lookup yields CDR1 MNHEY and CDR2 SVGAGI. CDR3 sequence: CASSLGQGPEQYF. Here the CDR3 DNA reads TGTGCCAGCAGTTTGGGACAGGGGCCCGAGCAGTACTTC.

J is TRBJ2-2 and V is TRBV6-4, with D possibly matching TRBD2 (5 bases). Trimming left V 0 bases short and J 6 bases short, with 8 bases between. Germline CDR1 MRHNA, CDR2 SNTAGT. This CDR3 comprises 14 residues. CDR3 region: CASSDSVGAGELFF. The DNA of the CDR3 is TGTGCCAGCAGTGACTCCGTCGGGGCCGGGGAGCTGTTTTTT.

In DNA form, the CDR3 reads TGTGCCAGCAAGGGAGCGGGGGAGAAAAACACAGATACGCAGTATTTT. Protein sequence: CASKGAGEKNTDTQYF. This rearrangement joins TRBV9 to TRBJ2-3; 8 bases map to TRBD2. The V segment lost 6 bases and the J segment 2 bases; nucleotides outside the gene matches: 11. CDR3 length equals 16 residues. Germline V gene sequence: CDR1 SGDLS, CDR2 YYNGEE.

This sequence joins TRBV7-2 and TRBJ1-2, with 9 bases lining up with TRBD1. V was clipped by 0 bases and J by 7 bases; unmatched bases: 9. Germline lookup yields CDR1 SGHTA and CDR2 FQGNSA. CDR3 length: 16 residues. The DNA for the CDR3 is TGTGCCAGCAGCTTAGCGCGTCCTACAGGGGGCTTTGGCTACACCTTC. Its protein product is CASSLARPTGGFGYTF.

The V and J genes are TRBV5-3 and TRBJ1-2; 8 positions match TRBD1. TRBV5-3 is placed among ORFs of uncertain function. J lost 6 bases, V lost 0 bases, and 1 base had no gene match. The CDR3 covers 13 residues. The CDR3 nucleotides read TGTGCCAGAAGCTTGGTCAGGGGGCATGGCTACACCTTC. Residues: CARSLVRGHGYTF.

This chain links TRBV27 with TRBJ2-3, with D unclear. Trimming stripped 7 bases from V and 0 bases from J, with 5 bases between. The CDR3 sequence is 12 residues long. Germline CDR1 and CDR2: MNHEY and SMNVEV (reference sequence). The CDR3 DNA follows: TGTGCCAGCAAGAGGAGCACAGATACGCAGTATTTT. Its translation is CASKRSTDTQYF.

This clone has more than one count but fewer than ten. The rearrangement links TRBV6-4 to TRBJ2-1, with 8 nucleotides matching TRBD2. The CDR3 extends over 15 amino acids. With 5 bases clipped from V and 9 bases from J, the junction kept 12 bases outside the gene matches. The germline V gene has CDR1 MRHNA and CDR2 SNTAGT. The chain's CDR3 is CASSQDGGGTGEQFF. The CDR3 DNA reads TGTGCCAGCAGTCAAGATGGCGGGGGGACGGGTGAGCAGTTCTTC.

The chain employs TRBV5-1 and TRBJ1-6; D gene uncertain. Germline CDR1 reads SGHRS; CDR2 reads YFSETQ. The V end was cut by 1 base, the J end by 8 bases, with 10 bases between. The CDR3 runs 14 residues. The CDR3 region has the DNA TGCGCCAGCAGCTTGCCCTCAGCGGATTCACCCCTCCACTTT. As protein: CASSLPSADSPLHF.

The CDR3 here is CASSPSIGRGAYEQYF. The CDR3 DNA is TGTGCCAGCAGTCCTTCCATCGGACGGGGGGCCTACGAGCAGTACTTC. The genes are TRBV28 and TRBJ2-7, with 7 bases identical to TRBD2. Germline trimming cut 5 bases from V and 2 bases from J; bases unmatched to any gene: 12. The CDR3 is made up of 16 amino acids. CDR1 and CDR2 (germline): MDHEN, SYDVKM.

This chain joins TRBV18 and TRBJ2-3; D perhaps matches TRBD1 (5 bases). From germline, CDR1 is KGHSH and CDR2 LQKENI. The CDR3 is 15 amino acids. The V gene lost 0 bases and the J gene lost 3 bases, with 10 bases spanning the gap. DNA of the CDR3: TGTGCCAGCTCACCACCACGGTCAGGGACAGATACGCAGTATTTT. This encodes CASSPPRSGTDTQYF.

The rearrangement links TRBV6-5 to TRBJ2-3, with unresolved D. Germline CDR1 is MNHEY and CDR2 is SVGAGI. This CDR3 comprises 15 residues. V gave up 2 bases and J gave up 8 bases, with 17 bases separating them. The CDR3 DNA is TGTGCCAGCAGTTACGGTGGTCACCTAGTCGGTACGCAGTATTTT. Translation gives CASSYGGHLVGTQYF.